The text below deals with one T cell receptor (beta chain). Its binding antigen is unknown. The input lacks base qualities; no much larger clone sits a single base away. Genomic DNA was extracted from sorted cells for sequencing of the TCRbeta CDR3 region. TCRbeta CDR3 regions were sequenced using the immunoSEQ Assay. The immuneACCESS repertoire file appears here via TCRdb, limited to in-frame rearrangements. These files lack a portion of the clones; in checked studies, under half of the deficit traces to unresolved V genes, and the cause of the others is not known. The sample table lists fewer than 30,000 clones, approximately 78% of them with a count of one. Roughly 23% of the sample belongs to the ten largest clones. These data belong to a study of OX40 agonist ivuxolimab in advanced cancers. Some background on the complete study: Ivuxolimab was an agonistic, fully human IgG2 monoclonal antibody directed against OX40 (CD134), a costimulatory receptor. Among the roughly 52 dose-escalation patients, roughly 20 had hepatocellular carcinoma, approximately 15 melanoma, 9 renal cell carcinoma and 9 head and neck cancer. Prior anti-PD-1, anti-PD-L1 or anti-CTLA-4 therapy was permitted, and roughly two fifths of dose-escalation patients had received checkpoint inhibitors. Peripheral TCRbeta sequencing was intended to test whether TCR sequence diversity was altered and clonal T-cell expansion was caused by ivuxolimab. Partial responses occurred in three dose-escalation patients: two with cutaneous melanoma and one with hepatocellular carcinoma. The paper reports the monotherapy dose-escalation portion (N of about 47 patients) of the phase I ivuxolimab trial. Intravenous ivuxolimab was administered to patients every 2 weeks at six dose levels: 0.01, 0.1, 0.3, 1.5, 3 and 10 mg/kg. In the dose-escalation cohort, 82.7% of patients were male, and the mean age was approximately 60 years, with a range of roughly 23 to 85.

Patients with autoimmune disease history or receiving systemic immunosuppression were excluded from the trial. In every dose cohort, peripheral blood was drawn for TCR sequencing at baseline, cycle 4 day 1, and cycle 7 day 1. The samples were drawn from a first-in-human, open-label, multicenter phase I dose-escalation trial of ivuxolimab. Adults with locally advanced or metastatic melanoma, renal cell carcinoma, hepatocellular carcinoma or head and neck squamous cell carcinoma were enrolled in the trial. Before TCR sequencing, CD4+ and CD8+ T cells were separately sorted from peripheral blood. Overall study results and their limits: The antigen specificity of the clonally expanded peripheral T cells was not determined. On average, CD8+ T cells showed more expanded clones than CD4+ T cells after ivuxolimab. Low levels of normalized T-cell clonal expansion were also seen in some patients who did not respond. At doses from 0.1 to 3.0 mg/kg, clonal expansion was seen in both CD4+ and CD8+ blood T cells between baseline and week 6. In partial responders in the 0.1-3.0 mg/kg groups, normalized peripheral clonal expansion was found to be among the lowest, especially among CD8+ T cells.

The junction carries 10 bases between V and J, which are trimmed by 1 base and 1 base respectively. The CDR3 covers 16 residues, taking in both the cysteine and the phenylalanine. The kept DNA is CDR3 alone, 48 bases in frame from the first base. According to the germline V gene, CDR1 reads SGHDN and CDR2 reads FVKESK. The TCR sequence derives from an adult with an advanced solid tumor such as melanoma, head and neck, liver or kidney cancer. The rearranged chain carries TRBV14 and TRBJ1-4; the D gene cannot be resolved reliably. This specimen consisted of CD4+ or CD8+ T cells sorted from blood, obtained in a trial of the OX40 agonist ivuxolimab. DNA sequence: TGTGCCAGCAGCCAAGGATTTTACAGAACTAATGAAAAACTGTTTTTT. This yields the protein CASSQGFYRTNEKLFF.